This passage covers 10 T cell receptor beta chains from one sample sequenced in a study of early T cells in non-severe SARS-CoV-2 infection. MiXCR, applied by TCRdb to the 5' RACE reads, yields one record per CDR3 protein. The table records under 45,000 distinct CDR3 sequences, approximately 11% of them present only once. Material for sequencing was whole blood. Source of these receptors: an adult who was a healthcare worker with PCR-confirmed SARS-CoV-2 infection or an uninfected control (not recorded which).

In this sample, this clonotype turned up many times. The rearrangement uses TRBV5-6 and TRBJ2-2; the D gene is possibly TRBD2 (5 bases). CDR3 length: 15 amino acids. The V gene lost 2 bases and the J gene lost 0 bases, with 8 bases spanning the gap. Per the germline V gene, CDR1 is SGHDT and CDR2 is YYEEEE. In DNA form, the CDR3 reads TGTGCCAGCAGCTTTGAGGGAGCGAACACCGGGGAGCTGTTTTTT. Translation gives CASSFEGANTGELFF.

The chain has TRBV2 and TRBJ2-7; tentatively, D is TRBD1 or TRBD2 (6 bases each). Trimming shortened V by 2 bases and J by 1 base, and 15 bases separated the two germline ends. The CDR3 totals 16 residues. Germline V gene data show CDR1 as SNHLY and CDR2 as FYNNEI. The CDR3 here is CASSEPGARVSYEQYF. The CDR3 DNA reads as TGTGCCAGCAGTGAACCGGGGGCGCGGGTGTCCTACGAGCAGTACTTC.

The rearrangement links TRBV16 to TRBJ1-2, with D hard to call. Germline V CDR1 and CDR2: KGHSY, FQNENV. Trimming cost V 1 base and J 2 bases, with 5 bases left between them. This CDR3 region has 13 residues. CDR3 sequence reads: CASSQWWNYGYTF. CDR3 in DNA: TGTGCCAGCAGCCAATGGTGGAACTATGGCTACACCTTC.

The chain employs TRBV29-1 and TRBJ2-2; no reliable D call. The CDR3 is made up of 12 amino acids. V shed 6 bases and J shed 0 bases, with 5 bases lying between them. Germline V CDR1 and CDR2: SQVTM, ANQGSEA. The CDR3 loop is CSVSPNTGELFF. The CDR3 bases are TGCAGCGTCTCCCCGAACACCGGGGAGCTGTTTTTT.

The sample holds a few counts of this clonotype. The CDR3 DNA is TGTGCCAGCAGCTTCGGAGAGCCCCAGCATTTT. It translates to CASSFGEPQHF. The J gene is TRBJ1-5, the V gene TRBV7-2; D uncertain. The CDR3 covers 11 residues. Germline CDR1 SGHTA, CDR2 FQGNSA. The V end was cut by 3 bases, the J end by 8 bases, with 5 bases between.

There are many counts of this clonotype. The rearrangement uses TRBV7-8 and TRBJ2-2; TRBD1 matches 7 bases. Germline CDR1 is SGHVS and CDR2 is FQNEAQ. After removal of 1 base from V and 4 bases from J, the junction contained 6 bases not matched to a gene. The CDR3 is made up of 16 amino acids. The CDR3 DNA sequence: TGTGCCAGCAGCTTAGAACAGGGGACCCGCACCGGGGAGCTGTTTTTT. Translated: CASSLEQGTRTGELFF.

This clonotype was seen repeatedly, ten times or more. The rearrangement uses TRBV4-3 and TRBJ1-3; 10 bases align to TRBD1. The CDR3 length is 16 residues. Germline V gene sequence: CDR1 LGHNA, CDR2 YSLEER. The V segment lost 1 base and the J segment 2 bases; nucleotides outside the gene matches: 2. The CDR3 nucleotides read TGCGCCAGCAGCCAAGGACAGGGGGCCGCTGGAAACACCATATATTTT. Translation: CASSQGQGAAGNTIYF.

This clonotype occurred a few times. The V call is TRBV15, the J call TRBJ2-3, with D possibly being TRBD2 (7 bases). This CDR3 is built from 15 residues. V was pared by 1 base and J by 5 bases, with 13 bases between. Germline lookup yields CDR1 LNHNV and CDR2 YYDKDF (reference sequence). CDR3 region: CATSRVGGAGDTQYF. DNA of the CDR3: TGTGCCACCAGCAGAGTTGGGGGGGCCGGAGATACGCAGTATTTT.

This clonotype was seen only a few times. This chain uses TRBV6-2 or TRBV6-3 with TRBJ1-2; 7 nucleotides match TRBD1. Germline loops: CDR1 MNHEY, CDR2 SVGEGT. Germline trimming cut 5 bases from V and 6 bases from J; bases unmatched to any gene: 15. The CDR3 totals 16 residues. The CDR3 nucleotides are TGTGCCAGCAGTCAACCCCGAGATTTAACAGGGGATGGCTACACCTTC. Protein product: CASSQPRDLTGDGYTF.

This clonotype was detected many times. The V gene is TRBV7-2, the J gene TRBJ1-5; D is undetermined. The ends were cut back, 5 bases at V and 6 bases at J, with 8 bases in the middle. Germline CDR1 is SGHTA and CDR2 is FQGNSA. The CDR3 extends over 12 amino acids. CDR3 sequence (DNA): TGTGCCAGCAGCCTCTTGGGTCAGCCCCAGCATTTT. Amino acids: CASSLLGQPQHF.